This TCR beta chain was sequenced in a study of blood T cell repertoires in COVID-19. Clones were read by immunoSEQ multiplex PCR, and TCRdb kept only the in-frame ones, dropping some. The sample lists some 150,000 clones, roughly 84% occurring once. After removal of 3 bases from V and 4 bases from J, the junction contained 5 bases not matched to a gene. Germline-derived CDR1 and CDR2 are SGHRS and YFSETQ. The CDR3 runs 15 residues. This chain connects TRBV5-1 to TRBJ1-3; 9 nucleotides align to TRBD1. Sequenced sample: peripheral blood. The receptor was isolated from a woman aged 45-65 years in a cohort sampled during active or convalescent COVID-19. The CDR3, as DNA: TGCGCCAGCAGCTCAACAGGGGGCATCGGAAACACCATATATTTT. The encoded protein is CASSSTGGIGNTIYF.